This is a list of T cell receptor beta chains from one sample in a study of control samples from healthy donors and cancer patients. Clones were sequenced by immunoSEQ multiplex PCR, and TCRdb holds only the in-frame ones, with some missing. The table includes around 150,000 clones, around 90% detected once. The sequenced material came from blood. The source is a man aged 25 to 40 in good health. Both conserved end residues are part of each CDR3. Fields, in order: D gene, V gene, J gene, clone size, CDR3 protein, CDR3 DNA. A D gene is named only where the DNA matches it firmly. Clone size is shown for a subset of rows, as once, few, many or a class of expanded clone.

d_call: .; v_call: TRBV27; j_call: TRBJ2-7; clone_size: .; cdr3_aa: CASSVSRNRYEQYF; cdr3_nt: TGTGCCAGCAGTGTCTCACGGAATCGGTACGAGCAGTACTTC
d_call: TRBD2; v_call: TRBV9; j_call: TRBJ2-5; clone_size: .; cdr3_aa: CASSAKGLAGYQETQYF; cdr3_nt: TGTGCCAGCAGCGCAAAGGGACTAGCGGGGTACCAAGAGACCCAGTACTTC
d_call: .; v_call: TRBV5-6; j_call: TRBJ2-5; clone_size: .; cdr3_aa: CASSLVSGGLETQYF; cdr3_nt: TGTGCCAGCAGCTTGGTATCTGGGGGCCTAGAGACCCAGTACTTC
d_call: .; v_call: TRBV6-5; j_call: TRBJ1-2; clone_size: once; cdr3_aa: CASFSVRVYTF; cdr3_nt: TGTGCCAGCTTTTCTGTTAGGGTCTACACCTTC
d_call: TRBD1; v_call: TRBV5-1; j_call: TRBJ1-1; clone_size: .; cdr3_aa: CASSFGQGAFGTEAFF; cdr3_nt: TGCGCCAGCAGCTTCGGACAGGGGGCCTTCGGCACTGAAGCTTTCTTT
d_call: TRBD2; v_call: TRBV7-9; j_call: TRBJ2-3; clone_size: .; cdr3_aa: CASSPGTSGRLETDTQYF; cdr3_nt: TGTGCCAGCAGCCCCGGGACTAGCGGGAGGTTAGAGACAGATACGCAGTATTTT
d_call: TRBD1; v_call: TRBV5-4; j_call: TRBJ2-7; clone_size: .; cdr3_aa: CASSPDRANYEQYF; cdr3_nt: TGTGCCAGCAGCCCGGACAGGGCTAACTACGAGCAGTACTTC
d_call: TRBD1; v_call: TRBV27; j_call: TRBJ2-1; clone_size: .; cdr3_aa: CASSTRRTGGADEQFF; cdr3_nt: TGTGCCAGCAGTACCCGGAGGACAGGGGGAGCGGATGAGCAGTTCTTC
d_call: .; v_call: TRBV3-1/TRBV3-2; j_call: TRBJ1-5; clone_size: .; cdr3_aa: CASSDGGQPQHF; cdr3_nt: TGTGCCAGCTCCGATGGAGGGCAGCCCCAGCATTTT
d_call: .; v_call: TRBV5-8; j_call: TRBJ2-2; clone_size: .; cdr3_aa: CASGIYRNTGELFF; cdr3_nt: TGTGCCAGCGGAATTTACAGAAACACCGGGGAGCTGTTTTTT
d_call: .; v_call: TRBV28; j_call: TRBJ2-2; clone_size: .; cdr3_aa: CASRVHRAPGELFF; cdr3_nt: TGTGCCAGCAGGGTTCATAGGGCTCCCGGGGAGCTGTTTTTT
d_call: TRBD2; v_call: TRBV7-2; j_call: TRBJ2-1; clone_size: .; cdr3_aa: CASSLASGKTEQFF; cdr3_nt: TGTGCCAGCAGCTTAGCTAGCGGGAAGACTGAGCAGTTCTTC
d_call: TRBD2; v_call: TRBV3-1/TRBV3-2; j_call: TRBJ2-3; clone_size: .; cdr3_aa: CASSQDGTSSTDTQYF; cdr3_nt: TGTGCCAGCAGCCAAGATGGGACTAGCTCCACAGATACGCAGTATTTT
d_call: .; v_call: TRBV12-3/TRBV12-4; j_call: TRBJ2-7; clone_size: .; cdr3_aa: CASSGYEQYF; cdr3_nt: TGTGCCAGCAGTGGCTACGAGCAGTACTTC
d_call: .; v_call: TRBV7-6; j_call: TRBJ1-3; clone_size: .; cdr3_aa: CASSLRGRGNTIYF; cdr3_nt: TGTGCCAGCAGCTTAAGGGGCCGTGGAAACACCATATATTTT
d_call: .; v_call: TRBV2; j_call: TRBJ1-5; clone_size: .; cdr3_aa: CASGPLEDQPQHF; cdr3_nt: TGTGCCAGCGGCCCATTGGAGGATCAGCCCCAGCATTTT
d_call: .; v_call: TRBV7-6; j_call: TRBJ1-2; clone_size: .; cdr3_aa: CASSLGPVYGYTF; cdr3_nt: TGTGCCAGCAGCTTAGGGCCAGTCTATGGCTACACCTTC
d_call: TRBD2; v_call: TRBV15; j_call: TRBJ2-7; clone_size: .; cdr3_aa: CATSRDRQGGEQYF; cdr3_nt: TGTGCCACCAGCAGAGATCGGCAGGGAGGGGAGCAGTACTTC
d_call: .; v_call: TRBV5-1; j_call: TRBJ1-2; clone_size: .; cdr3_aa: CASSSVEAYGYTF; cdr3_nt: TGCGCCAGCAGTTCGGTAGAGGCCTATGGCTACACCTTC
d_call: .; v_call: TRBV9; j_call: TRBJ2-7; clone_size: once; cdr3_aa: CASSVAPGDSYEQYF; cdr3_nt: TGTGCCAGCAGCGTAGCACCGGGAGACAGCTACGAGCAGTACTTC
d_call: TRBD1; v_call: TRBV3-1/TRBV3-2; j_call: TRBJ1-2; clone_size: .; cdr3_aa: CASSFSGGKRYGYTF; cdr3_nt: TGTGCCAGCAGCTTCTCAGGGGGCAAGAGGTATGGCTACACCTTC
d_call: .; v_call: TRBV3-1/TRBV3-2; j_call: TRBJ2-5; clone_size: .; cdr3_aa: CASSRSRDPGVTQYF; cdr3_nt: TGTGCCAGCAGCCGAAGCCGGGACCCCGGGGTGACCCAGTACTTC
d_call: .; v_call: TRBV30; j_call: TRBJ2-7; clone_size: .; cdr3_aa: CAGRQTSYEQYF; cdr3_nt: TGTGCCGGGAGACAGACCTCCTACGAGCAGTACTTC
d_call: .; v_call: TRBV29-1; j_call: TRBJ1-1; clone_size: .; cdr3_aa: CSVGRGENTEAFF; cdr3_nt: TGCAGCGTTGGAAGGGGGGAGAACACTGAAGCTTTCTTT
d_call: .; v_call: TRBV7-9; j_call: TRBJ1-2; clone_size: .; cdr3_aa: CASSLWDRYGYTF; cdr3_nt: TGTGCCAGCAGCTTGTGGGATCGCTATGGCTACACCTTC
d_call: .; v_call: TRBV5-1; j_call: TRBJ2-7; clone_size: .; cdr3_aa: CASSLVAGEQYF; cdr3_nt: TGCGCCAGCAGCTTGGTCGCAGGCGAGCAGTACTTC
d_call: TRBD2; v_call: TRBV6-5; j_call: TRBJ2-1; clone_size: .; cdr3_aa: CASELGLAASNEQFF; cdr3_nt: TGTGCCAGCGAGCTGGGACTAGCGGCCTCCAATGAGCAGTTCTTC
d_call: .; v_call: TRBV7-8; j_call: TRBJ2-5; clone_size: .; cdr3_aa: CASSHLQVWGRETQYF; cdr3_nt: TGTGCCAGCAGCCACCTACAGGTGTGGGGTAGGGAGACCCAGTACTTC
d_call: .; v_call: TRBV20-1; j_call: TRBJ2-7; clone_size: once; cdr3_aa: CSVGTYVPF; cdr3_nt: TGCAGTGTTGGGACATACGTCCCATTC
d_call: .; v_call: TRBV6-5; j_call: TRBJ2-3; clone_size: .; cdr3_aa: CASSFRDTDTQYF; cdr3_nt: TGTGCCAGCAGTTTCCGGGACACAGATACGCAGTATTTT
d_call: .; v_call: TRBV28; j_call: TRBJ2-2; clone_size: .; cdr3_aa: CASSLVSGELFF; cdr3_nt: TGTGCCAGCAGTTTAGTGAGCGGGGAGCTGTTTTTT
d_call: .; v_call: TRBV12-3/TRBV12-4; j_call: TRBJ1-5; clone_size: .; cdr3_aa: CASSFKGEAQHF; cdr3_nt: TGTGCCAGCAGTTTCAAGGGGGAGGCCCAGCATTTT
d_call: .; v_call: TRBV7-9; j_call: TRBJ2-1; clone_size: .; cdr3_aa: CASSSMGLLEQFF; cdr3_nt: TGTGCCAGCAGCTCGATGGGCCTATTAGAGCAGTTCTTC
d_call: .; v_call: TRBV3-1/TRBV3-2; j_call: TRBJ2-5; clone_size: .; cdr3_aa: CASSQSKSPETQYF; cdr3_nt: TGTGCCAGCAGCCAATCTAAGTCCCCAGAGACCCAGTACTTC
d_call: .; v_call: TRBV9; j_call: TRBJ1-6; clone_size: .; cdr3_aa: CASSGGASSYNSPLHF; cdr3_nt: TGTGCCAGCAGCGGGGGTGCCAGCTCCTATAATTCACCCCTCCACTTT
d_call: .; v_call: TRBV7-3; j_call: TRBJ2-2; clone_size: once; cdr3_aa: CASGQGSPNTGELFF; cdr3_nt: TGTGCCAGCGGCCAGGGGAGTCCGAACACCGGGGAGCTGTTTTTT
d_call: .; v_call: TRBV4-1; j_call: TRBJ2-5; clone_size: .; cdr3_aa: CASSQETQGRGETQYF; cdr3_nt: TGCGCCAGCAGCCAAGAGACCCAGGGAAGGGGAGAGACCCAGTACTTC
d_call: TRBD1; v_call: TRBV5-1; j_call: TRBJ1-4; clone_size: .; cdr3_aa: CASSPTGGEGEKLFF; cdr3_nt: TGCGCCAGCAGCCCGACAGGGGGCGAAGGTGAAAAACTGTTTTTT
d_call: .; v_call: TRBV7-9; j_call: TRBJ2-1; clone_size: .; cdr3_aa: CASSLEGYLYNEQFF; cdr3_nt: TGTGCCAGCAGCTTAGAGGGGTATCTGTACAATGAGCAGTTCTTC
d_call: TRBD2; v_call: TRBV7-3; j_call: TRBJ2-3; clone_size: .; cdr3_aa: CASSLTSGLGADTQYF; cdr3_nt: TGTGCCAGCAGCTTAACTAGCGGACTAGGGGCAGATACGCAGTATTTT
d_call: .; v_call: TRBV7-6; j_call: TRBJ1-6; clone_size: .; cdr3_aa: CASSPDPGNSPLHF; cdr3_nt: TGTGCCAGCAGCCCGGATCCGGGGAATTCACCCCTCCACTTT
d_call: .; v_call: TRBV4-2; j_call: TRBJ2-6; clone_size: .; cdr3_aa: CASSQETGLGSGANVLTF; cdr3_nt: TGTGCCAGCAGCCAAGAGACGGGGTTGGGCTCTGGGGCCAACGTCCTGACTTTC
d_call: .; v_call: TRBV5-1; j_call: TRBJ1-5; clone_size: .; cdr3_aa: CASSLAGADGQPQHF; cdr3_nt: TGCGCCAGCAGCTTGGCGGGAGCCGACGGTCAGCCCCAGCATTTT
d_call: .; v_call: TRBV20-1; j_call: TRBJ1-6; clone_size: .; cdr3_aa: CSASGRLGNSPLHF; cdr3_nt: TGCAGTGCTAGTGGCCGCCTGGGAAATTCACCCCTCCACTTT
d_call: .; v_call: TRBV25-1; j_call: TRBJ1-5; clone_size: .; cdr3_aa: CASSEVGEQPQHF; cdr3_nt: TGTGCCAGCAGTGAGGTGGGGGAGCAGCCCCAGCATTTT
d_call: .; v_call: TRBV2; j_call: TRBJ2-7; clone_size: .; cdr3_aa: CASKKGLSYEQYF; cdr3_nt: TGTGCCAGCAAAAAGGGCCTCTCCTACGAGCAGTACTTC